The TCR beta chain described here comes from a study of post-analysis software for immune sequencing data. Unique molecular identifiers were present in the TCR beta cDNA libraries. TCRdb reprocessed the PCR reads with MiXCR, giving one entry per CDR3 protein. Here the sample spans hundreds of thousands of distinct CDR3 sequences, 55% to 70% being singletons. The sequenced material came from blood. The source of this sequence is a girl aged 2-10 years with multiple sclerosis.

CDR3 bases: TGTGCCAGCAGTCCCCAGGTCGCGAACACTGAAGCTTTCTTT. This gives the protein CASSPQVANTEAFF. This sequence joins TRBV6-5 and TRBJ1-1, with D hard to call. The germline V gene has CDR1 MNHEY and CDR2 SVGAGI. The CDR3 covers 14 residues. V dropped 5 bases and J dropped 1 base, with 11 bases sitting between them.